Listed here are 10 T cell receptor beta chains from one sample, sequenced in a study of T cell responses to AZD1222 COVID-19 vaccine. TCRdb's copy holds only in-frame clones and misses some; the assay was immunoSEQ multiplex PCR. The sample consists of around 130,000 clones, about 90% of them appearing once. Sample: peripheral blood, taken on day 0 of AZD1222 vaccination. These receptors were taken from an adult in good health.

The chain recombines TRBV24-1 with TRBJ2-5; D may be TRBD1 or TRBD2 (5 bases each). Germline CDR1 and CDR2: KGHDR and SFDVKD. This CDR3 is 14 amino acids long. Trimming removed 9 bases from V and 4 bases from J, with 17 bases in between. CDR3 loop: CATSGTDPSETQYF. CDR3 nucleotide sequence: TGTGCCACCTCCGGGACGGACCCTTCAGAGACCCAGTACTTC.

The chain employs TRBV6-5 and TRBJ1-4, with D possibly TRBD1 on 6 matching bases. The V and J ends lost 6 bases and 4 bases respectively, with 15 bases between them. The CDR3 length is 15 residues. Germline V gene sequence: CDR1 MNHEY, CDR2 SVGAGI. The CDR3 DNA reads TGTGCCAGCAGGGCAAGGGGGGGGAGTAATGAAAAACTGTTTTTT. Protein: CASRARGGSNEKLFF.

The V and J genes are TRBV6-5 and TRBJ1-2; TRBD1 is a possible D gene (5 bases). This CDR3 spans 11 amino acids. V was trimmed by 6 bases and J by 8 bases, leaving 10 bases between them. Germline V gene lookup returns CDR1 MNHEY and CDR2 SVGAGI. The CDR3 spells CASSLGEGYTF. The CDR3 region has the DNA TGTGCCAGCAGCTTAGGGGAGGGCTACACCTTC.

The CDR3 region is CASSQADRGGYGYTF. In DNA form, the CDR3 reads TGTGCCAGCAGCCAAGCAGACAGGGGGGGCTATGGCTACACCTTC. The chain employs TRBV3-1 (or the pseudogene TRBV3-2) and TRBJ1-2; 9 bases are a match to TRBD1. CDR3 size: 15 residues. Losses at the gene ends were 1 base for V and 4 bases for J; bases not matched to a gene: 4. The germline V gene has CDR1 LGHDT and CDR2 YNNKEL (reference sequence).

J is TRBJ1-3 and V is TRBV19; D is possibly TRBD1 (5 bases). CDR3 length equals 15 residues. V gave up 3 bases and J gave up 2 bases, with 11 bases separating them. Per germline, CDR1 LNHDA and CDR2 SQIVND (reference sequence). DNA for the CDR3: TGTGCCAGTAGTATCGGGACTGACACTGGAAACACCATATATTTT. Protein sequence: CASSIGTDTGNTIYF. The whole variable domain, remainder taken from reference TRBV19 and TRBJ1-3, is DGGITQSPKYLFRKEGQNVTLSCEQNLNHDAMYWYRQDPGQGLRLIYYSQIVNDFQKGDIAEGYSVSREKKESFPLTVTSAQKNPTAFYLCASSIGTDTGNTIYFGEGSWLTVV.

This clone was detected only a few times. The V call is TRBV5-1, the J call TRBJ2-5; the D gene is possibly TRBD2 (5 bases). Germline CDR1 is SGHRS and CDR2 is YFSETQ. V was pared by 4 bases and J by 2 bases, with 15 bases between. This CDR3 contains 15 residues. CDR3 bases: TGCGCCAGCAGCCGGCAGCGGCAGCTACAAGAGACCCAGTACTTC. Amino acid sequence: CASSRQRQLQETQYF.

The chain has TRBV29-1 and TRBJ1-2; 8 bases map to TRBD1. The trim removed 5 bases at V and 4 bases at J, leaving 6 bases unmatched. This CDR3 is built from 13 residues. Per germline, CDR1 SQVTM and CDR2 ANQGSEA. In DNA, the CDR3 is TGCAGCGTTTCTTCAGGGGGCATCTATGGCTACACCTTC. As protein: CSVSSGGIYGYTF.

This chain uses TRBV18 with TRBJ1-2; 9 nucleotides match TRBD1. The CDR3 is 15 amino acids. The V and J ends lost 3 bases and 8 bases, in that order; junction bases with no gene match: 10. CDR1 and CDR2 from the germline V gene are KGHSH and LQKENI. CDR3 nucleotide sequence: TGTGCCAGCTCACCCATTCCTGGACAGGGGCGAGGCTACACCTTC. It specifies CASSPIPGQGRGYTF.

The chain joins TRBV20-1 to TRBJ2-7, with unresolved D. The germline V gene has CDR1 DFQATT and CDR2 SNEGSKA (reference sequence). With 3 bases removed from V and 0 bases from J, the gap between germline ends came to 9 bases. There are 13 residues in the CDR3. The CDR3 loop is CSASSTVSYEQYF. As DNA, the CDR3 is TGCAGTGCTAGTTCGACCGTCTCCTACGAGCAGTACTTC.

This sequence joins TRBV6-5 and TRBJ1-5; TRBD1 is a possible D gene (5 bases). CDR1 is MNHEY and CDR2 is SVGAGI in the germline V gene. This CDR3 contains 15 residues. V shed 5 bases and J shed 8 bases, with 19 bases lying between them. CDR3 amino acids: CASSIPGSREEPQHF. For the CDR3, the DNA is TGTGCCAGCAGTATTCCAGGGTCCCGCGAGGAGCCCCAGCATTTT.